This T cell receptor beta chain was identified during a study of human T cells and chemical hapten exposure. The ends were cut back, 0 bases at V and 0 bases at J, with 11 bases in the middle. The V gene's germline CDR1 is MGHRA and CDR2 YSYEKL. The CDR3 covers 16 residues. Whole-study results and caveats: Sensitizing to DPC left TCRs with a frequency above 1 in 1000 unaltered.

This clonotype has a handful of counts. Its antigen is not identified. Described time point: healthy volunteer bleed at 2 weeks. The study extracted total RNA from unfractionated whole blood. MiXCR, run by TCRdb on the RACE reads, gives a single entry per CDR3 protein. This sample carries roughly 30,000 distinct CDR3 sequences, 6.5% to 9% of them seen once, and the ten largest clones take 9.9%. This clonotype originated in a human donor in good health. Some clones in this sample may be carry-over from other donors' samples. This chain links TRBV4-1 with TRBJ1-2; D gene ambiguous. The sample was whole blood. DNA for the CDR3: TGCGCCAGCAGCCAAGATGTCACAGTCGCTAACTATGGCTACACCTTC. Amino acid sequence: CASSQDVTVANYGYTF.